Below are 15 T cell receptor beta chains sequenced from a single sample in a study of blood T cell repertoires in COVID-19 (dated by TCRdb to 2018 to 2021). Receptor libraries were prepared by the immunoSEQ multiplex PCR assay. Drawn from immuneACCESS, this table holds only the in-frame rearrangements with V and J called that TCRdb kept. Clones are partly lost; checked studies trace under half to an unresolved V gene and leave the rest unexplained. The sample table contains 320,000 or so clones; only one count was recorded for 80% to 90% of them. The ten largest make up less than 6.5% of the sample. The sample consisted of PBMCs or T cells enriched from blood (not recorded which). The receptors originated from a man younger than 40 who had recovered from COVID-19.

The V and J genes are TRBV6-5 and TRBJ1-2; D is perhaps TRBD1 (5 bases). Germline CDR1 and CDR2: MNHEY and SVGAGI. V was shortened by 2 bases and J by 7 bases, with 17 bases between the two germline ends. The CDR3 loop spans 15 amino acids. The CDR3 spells CASSYSSGGFSGYTF. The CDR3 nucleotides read TGTGCCAGCAGTTACAGTAGTGGGGGGTTCAGTGGCTACACCTTC.

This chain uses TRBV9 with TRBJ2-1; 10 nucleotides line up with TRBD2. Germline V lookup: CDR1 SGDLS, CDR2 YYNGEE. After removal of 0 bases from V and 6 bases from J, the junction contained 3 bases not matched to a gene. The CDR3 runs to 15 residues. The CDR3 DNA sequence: TGTGCCAGCAGCGTAGGAGCGGGGGGGATCAATGAGCAGTTCTTC. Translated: CASSVGAGGINEQFF.

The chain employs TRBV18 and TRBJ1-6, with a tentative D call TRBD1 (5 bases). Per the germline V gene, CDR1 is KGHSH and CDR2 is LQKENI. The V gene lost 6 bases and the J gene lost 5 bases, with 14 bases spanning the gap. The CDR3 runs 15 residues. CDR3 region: CASSPSMDNNSPLHF. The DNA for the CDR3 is TGTGCCAGCTCCCCTTCTATGGACAATAATTCACCCCTCCACTTT.

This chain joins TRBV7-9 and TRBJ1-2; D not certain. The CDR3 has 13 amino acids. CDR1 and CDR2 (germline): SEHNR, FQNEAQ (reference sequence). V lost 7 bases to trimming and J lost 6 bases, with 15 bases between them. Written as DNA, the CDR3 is TGTGCCAGCACTTGGACTGGCTTGGATGGCTACACCTTC. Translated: CASTWTGLDGYTF.

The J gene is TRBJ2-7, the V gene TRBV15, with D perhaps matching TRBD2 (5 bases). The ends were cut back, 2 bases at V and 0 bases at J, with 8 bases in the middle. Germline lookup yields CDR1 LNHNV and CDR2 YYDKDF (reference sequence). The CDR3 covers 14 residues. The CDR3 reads CATSRPRGSYEQYF. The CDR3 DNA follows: TGTGCCACCAGCAGACCCCGGGGCTCCTACGAGCAGTACTTC.

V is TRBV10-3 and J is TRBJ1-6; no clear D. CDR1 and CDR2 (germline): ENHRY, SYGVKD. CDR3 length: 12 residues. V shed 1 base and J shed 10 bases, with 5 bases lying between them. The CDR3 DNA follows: TGTGCCATCAGTGAGTTTAAATCACCCCTCCACTTT. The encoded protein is CAISEFKSPLHF.

CDR3 residues: CAWSAGTGDSYEQYF. DNA for the CDR3: TGTGCCTGGAGTGCCGGGACAGGGGACTCCTACGAGCAGTACTTC. The chain uses TRBV30 and TRBJ2-7; 10 positions agree with TRBD1. CDR3 length: 15 amino acids. Germline values: CDR1 GTSNPN, CDR2 SVGIG (reference sequence). The J segment lost 0 bases and the V segment lost 1 base, leaving 3 bases of the junction unmatched.

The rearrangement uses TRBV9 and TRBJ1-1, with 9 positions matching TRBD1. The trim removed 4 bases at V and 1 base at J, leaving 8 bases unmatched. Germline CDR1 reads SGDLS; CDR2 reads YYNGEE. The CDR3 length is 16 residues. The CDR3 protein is CASSHPGTGPNTEAFF. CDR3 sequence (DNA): TGTGCCAGCAGCCACCCCGGGACAGGGCCGAACACTGAAGCTTTCTTT.

CDR3 DNA sequence: TGTGCCAGCAGCTTAGGAAGGGGAACAGCCGGGGAGCTGTTTTTT. This gives the protein CASSLGRGTAGELFF. The V gene is TRBV7-6, the J gene TRBJ2-2, with D possibly matching TRBD1 (5 bases). This CDR3 has 15 residues. Germline V gene data show CDR1 as SGHVS and CDR2 as FNYEAQ. Trimming left V 1 base short and J 6 bases short, with 12 bases between.

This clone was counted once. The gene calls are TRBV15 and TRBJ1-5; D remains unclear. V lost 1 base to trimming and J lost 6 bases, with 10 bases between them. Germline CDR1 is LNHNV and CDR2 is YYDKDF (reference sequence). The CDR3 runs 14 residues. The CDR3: CATSRGGGVQPQHF. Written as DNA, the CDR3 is TGTGCCACCAGCAGAGGTGGCGGGGTTCAGCCCCAGCATTTT.

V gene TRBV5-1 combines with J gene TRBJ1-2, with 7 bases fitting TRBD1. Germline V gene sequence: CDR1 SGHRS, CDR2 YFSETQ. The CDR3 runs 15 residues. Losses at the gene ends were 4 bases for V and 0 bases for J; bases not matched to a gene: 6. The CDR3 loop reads CASSLQGDANYGYTF. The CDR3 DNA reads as TGCGCCAGCAGCCTCCAGGGGGACGCTAACTATGGCTACACCTTC. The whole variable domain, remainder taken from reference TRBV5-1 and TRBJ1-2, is KAGVTQTPRYLIKTRGQQVTLSCSPISGHRSVSWYQQTPGQGLQFLFEYFSETQRNKGNFPGRFSGRQFSNSRSEMNVSTLELGDSALYLCASSLQGDANYGYTFGSGTRLTVV.

CDR3 in DNA: TGTGCCAGCAGAACCCCGGGGAAACAAGAGACCCAGTACTTC. Translated, it gives CASRTPGKQETQYF. The chain carries TRBV28 and TRBJ2-5; D perhaps matches TRBD2 (5 bases). This CDR3 spans 14 amino acids. Germline V gene sequence: CDR1 MDHEN, CDR2 SYDVKM. V was pared by 6 bases and J by 2 bases, with 13 bases between. Looking up the rest from reference TRBV28 and TRBJ2-5 gives the full variable domain: DVKVTQSSRYLVKRTGEKVFLECVQDMDHENMFWYRQDPGLGLRLIYFSYDVKMKEKGDIPEGYSVSREKKERFSLILESASTNQTSMYLCASRTPGKQETQYFGPGTRLLVL.

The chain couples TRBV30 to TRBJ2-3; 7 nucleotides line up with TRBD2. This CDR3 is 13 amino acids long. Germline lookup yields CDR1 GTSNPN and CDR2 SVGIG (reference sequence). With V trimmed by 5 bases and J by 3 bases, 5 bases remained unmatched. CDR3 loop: CAWDTGGTDTQYF. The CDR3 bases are TGTGCCTGGGATACGGGGGGTACAGATACGCAGTATTTT.

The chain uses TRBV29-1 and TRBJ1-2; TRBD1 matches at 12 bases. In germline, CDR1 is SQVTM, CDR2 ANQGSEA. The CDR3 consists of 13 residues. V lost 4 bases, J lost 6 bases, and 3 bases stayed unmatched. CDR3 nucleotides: TGCAGCGTTGGGGACAGGGGGCGGGATGGCTACACCTTC. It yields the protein CSVGDRGRDGYTF.

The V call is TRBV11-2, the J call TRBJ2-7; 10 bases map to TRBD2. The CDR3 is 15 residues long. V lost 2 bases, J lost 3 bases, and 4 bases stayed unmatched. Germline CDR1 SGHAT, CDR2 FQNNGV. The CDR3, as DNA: TGTGCCAGCAGCTTATCCACTAGCGGGATCTACGAGCAGTACTTC. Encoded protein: CASSLSTSGIYEQYF.